The 21 T cell receptor beta chains below all came from one sample that was sequenced in a study of shared clonotypes between healthy human individuals. Using immunoSEQ multiplex PCR, the repertoire was profiled, and TCRdb retains in-frame clones only, with some absent. Of a few million clones in the sample, about 92% were seen once. The sequenced sample was naive CD4+ T cells from PBMCs. Subset denoted: CD45RA+ positively selected. The receptors derive from a man younger than 35 in good health. Some clones in this sample may be carry-over from other donors' samples.

V is TRBV5-6 and J is TRBJ1-1, with D maybe TRBD1 (6 bases). V dropped 6 bases and J dropped 4 bases, with 19 bases sitting between them. From germline, CDR1 is SGHDT and CDR2 YYEEEE. The CDR3 totals 15 residues. CDR3 bases: TGTGCCAGCACTCCCCGGGGCAGGGGAGGCACTGAAGCTTTCTTT. Amino acids: CASTPRGRGGTEAFF.

A remark on this clone: Other DNA sequences in the sample encode the same CDR3. The CDR3 DNA sequence: TGTGCCAGCTCACCATCCTCCTATAGCAATCAGCCCCAGCATTTT. As protein: CASSPSSYSNQPQHF. V and J are TRBV18 and TRBJ1-5; D not resolved. The germline V and J ends were trimmed by 2 bases and 0 bases, with 8 bases remaining between them. This CDR3 contains 15 residues. Looked up from germline, CDR1 is KGHSH and CDR2 is LQKENI. Looking up the rest from reference TRBV18 and TRBJ1-5 gives the full variable domain: NAGVMQNPRHLVRRRGQEARLRCSPMKGHSHVYWYRQLPEEGLKFMVYLQKENIIDESGMPKERFSAEFPKEGPSILRIQQVVRGDSAAYFCASSPSSYSNQPQHFGDGTRLSIL.

This clone was detected only once. The genes are TRBV6-4 and TRBJ2-7; TRBD2 matches 14 bases. The CDR3 covers 15 residues. Unmatched junction bases numbered 2, after V lost 7 bases and J lost 0 bases. The germline V gene encodes CDR1 MRHNA and CDR2 SNTAGT. The CDR3 sequence: CASTGTSGSSYEQYF. The CDR3, as DNA: TGTGCCAGCACCGGGACTAGCGGGAGCTCCTACGAGCAGTACTTC.

This clone has only a few counts. The V gene is TRBV4-1, the J gene TRBJ1-1, with D maybe TRBD1 (5 bases). Trimming pared 5 bases from V and 1 base from J, leaving 14 bases between. Germline V gene sequence: CDR1 MGHRA, CDR2 YSYEKL. The CDR3 sequence is 15 residues long. The CDR3 spells CASSNSGLTNTEAFF. CDR3 sequence (DNA): TGCGCCAGCAGCAACTCGGGACTGACGAACACTGAAGCTTTCTTT.

V and J are TRBV5-1 and TRBJ2-5; perhaps D is TRBD1 or TRBD2 (5 bases each). Germline CDR1 reads SGHRS; CDR2 reads YFSETQ. Deletions cut 3 bases from V and 5 bases from J, with 17 bases between. The CDR3 is 15 residues long. The CDR3 loop reads CASSYEPGSGETQYF. The CDR3 DNA follows: TGCGCCAGCAGCTACGAACCAGGGAGTGGCGAGACCCAGTACTTC.

V and J are TRBV19 and TRBJ1-5; D is unclear. Germline V gene sequence: CDR1 LNHDA, CDR2 SQIVND (reference sequence). V lost 0 bases, J lost 2 bases, and 14 bases lay in between. CDR3 size: 17 residues. The CDR3 sequence: CASSIDLYLKGNQPQHF. The DNA of the CDR3 is TGTGCCAGTAGTATAGATCTTTACCTCAAGGGCAATCAGCCCCAGCATTTT.

A note on this clone: Other nucleotide sequences from this sample produce the same CDR3. The chain combines TRBV5-1 with TRBJ2-7; TRBD2 agrees at 11 bases. The CDR3 length is 15 residues. V trimming: 4 bases; J trimming: 4 bases; junction bases outside the gene matches: 7. The germline CDR1 and CDR2 sequences are SGHRS and YFSETQ. The CDR3 region is CASSPTSGSRYEQYF. As DNA, the CDR3 is TGCGCCAGCAGCCCTACTAGCGGGAGTAGGTACGAGCAGTACTTC.

This chain joins TRBV6-6 and TRBJ2-2; D not resolved. Germline V gene sequence: CDR1 MNHNY, CDR2 SVGAGI (reference sequence). The CDR3 contains 14 residues. Trimming left V 8 bases short and J 2 bases short, with 12 bases between. The CDR3 DNA is TGTGCCAGCTCCCCCCGCGGCAACACCGGGGAGCTGTTTTTT. Translation: CASSPRGNTGELFF.

The chain is built from TRBV18 and TRBJ2-5, with no clear D. The V and J ends lost 3 bases and 2 bases respectively, with 13 bases between them. This CDR3 region has 15 residues. CDR1 is KGHSH and CDR2 is LQKENI in the germline V gene. The chain's CDR3 is CASSPPTLRQETQYF. CDR3 DNA: TGTGCCAGCTCACCCCCCACCCTTCGTCAAGAGACCCAGTACTTC.

The chain uses TRBV28 and TRBJ1-1, with 7 bases lining up with TRBD1. V shed 6 bases and J 5 bases; nucleotides not matched to a gene: 12. The CDR3 sequence is 15 residues long. CDR1 and CDR2 from the germline V gene are MDHEN and SYDVKM. The CDR3 nucleotides read TGTGCCAGCAGAATTACAGGGGAGGGAGGAACTGAAGCTTTCTTT. Translated: CASRITGEGGTEAFF.

The chain recombines TRBV5-1 with TRBJ1-6; D is unclear. Germline V lookup: CDR1 SGHRS, CDR2 YFSETQ. This CDR3 has 14 residues. Deletions cut 2 bases from V and 6 bases from J, with 9 bases between. The CDR3 reads CASSFFDTNSPLHF. The CDR3 nucleotides read TGCGCCAGCAGCTTCTTTGACACTAATTCACCCCTCCACTTT.

The rearrangement joins TRBV6-5 to TRBJ2-5; 8 bases are a match to TRBD2. From germline, CDR1 is MNHEY and CDR2 SVGAGI. This CDR3 region has 15 residues. With V trimmed by 4 bases and J by 5 bases, 9 bases remained unmatched. This CDR3 is CASSSPGTRGETQYF. CDR3 DNA sequence: TGTGCCAGCAGTTCCCCCGGGACTAGAGGGGAGACCCAGTACTTC.

V usage is TRBV4-3 and J usage is TRBJ1-5, with D tentatively TRBD1 (5 bases). Germline V lookup: CDR1 LGHNA, CDR2 YSLEER. The V and J ends lost 0 bases and 3 bases respectively, with 9 bases between them. The CDR3 covers 15 residues. This CDR3 reads CASSQDAGTNQPQHF. The DNA of the CDR3 is TGCGCCAGCAGCCAAGATGCGGGGACCAATCAGCCCCAGCATTTT.

The chain recombines TRBV9 with TRBJ2-1; D ambiguous. Germline V gene lookup returns CDR1 SGDLS and CDR2 YYNGEE. Between the trimmed V and J ends, which lost 0 bases and 2 bases, there was a span of 12 bases. The CDR3 contains 16 residues. CDR3 amino acids: CASSVAISGAYNEQFF. Here the CDR3 DNA reads TGTGCCAGCAGCGTAGCTATTAGTGGGGCCTACAATGAGCAGTTCTTC.

The J gene is TRBJ1-2, the V gene TRBV28, with a weak D call TRBD1 (5 bases). Between the trimmed V and J ends, which lost 2 bases and 6 bases, there was a span of 10 bases. The CDR3 contains 13 residues. The germline V gene encodes CDR1 MDHEN and CDR2 SYDVKM. CDR3 in amino acids: CASSLRRGHGYTF. In DNA form, the CDR3 reads TGTGCCAGCAGTTTACGAAGGGGCCATGGCTACACCTTC.

About this clone itself: The sample contains more than one DNA sequence encoding this CDR3. J is TRBJ2-5 and V is TRBV4-3; D not certain. This CDR3 is 13 amino acids long. V shed 0 bases and J shed 5 bases, with 7 bases lying between them. Per the germline V gene, CDR1 is LGHNA and CDR2 is YSLEER. The CDR3 nucleotides are TGCGCCAGCAGCCAAGATCTGCGGGAGACCCAGTACTTC. This encodes CASSQDLRETQYF.

The chain carries TRBV2 and TRBJ1-1; tentatively, D is TRBD1 (6 bases). The CDR3 sequence is 16 residues long. CDR1 and CDR2 from the germline V gene are SNHLY and FYNNEI. The ends were cut back, 6 bases at V and 4 bases at J, with 21 bases in the middle. The CDR3 here is CASRVDRTVSSTEAFF. The CDR3 DNA sequence: TGTGCCAGCAGAGTAGACCGGACAGTTTCGAGCACTGAAGCTTTCTTT.

The chain recombines TRBV15 with TRBJ2-7; unclear D gene. V dropped 0 bases and J dropped 4 bases, with 10 bases sitting between them. CDR1 LNHNV and CDR2 YYDKDF come from the germline V gene (reference sequence). The CDR3 length is 14 residues. For the CDR3, the DNA is TGTGCCACCAGCAGAGAGTTGGGAAGTTACGAGCAGTACTTC. This gives the protein CATSRELGSYEQYF.

This chain connects TRBV5-1 to TRBJ2-3; 8 positions match TRBD1. The CDR3 contains 16 residues. The germline V gene encodes CDR1 SGHRS and CDR2 YFSETQ. J lost 3 bases, V lost 5 bases, and 11 bases had no gene match. In DNA, the CDR3 is TGCGCCAGCAGGAAAGGGACAGGCATACGGACAGATACGCAGTATTTT. As protein: CASRKGTGIRTDTQYF.

V and J are TRBV9 and TRBJ1-5; D uncertain. With 4 bases removed from V and 1 base from J, the gap between germline ends came to 6 bases. This CDR3 region has 13 residues. CDR1 and CDR2 from the germline V gene are SGDLS and YYNGEE. The CDR3 bases are TGTGCCAGCAGCCCCAGGAGCAATCAGCCCCAGCATTTT. Translating gives CASSPRSNQPQHF.

V gene TRBV28 combines with J gene TRBJ2-1; D is possibly TRBD1 or TRBD2 (5 bases each). The CDR3 loop spans 15 amino acids. The germline V and J ends were trimmed by 3 bases and 4 bases, with 13 bases remaining between them. CDR1 MDHEN and CDR2 SYDVKM come from the germline V gene. The CDR3: CASSLGRETYNEQFF. The CDR3 DNA sequence: TGTGCCAGCAGTTTGGGACGAGAAACGTACAATGAGCAGTTCTTC.